The rows below give T cell receptor beta chains drawn from one sample of a study of T-cell memory formation after mild COVID-19. TCRdb redid the calling of the 5' RACE reads with MiXCR, one entry per CDR3 protein. The sample yields just over 150,000 distinct CDR3 sequences, roughly 28% seen once. Sample: PBMCs or a T cell subset sorted from them (not recorded which). The receptors originated from an adult woman who had mild COVID-19 (a few samples of this study predate the infection). Cell type and time point are not known. The CDR3 runs from the conserved cysteine through the conserved F or W. Each record gives: clone size, V gene, J gene, D gene, CDR3 DNA, CDR3 protein. D genes are given only for firm matches. Clone sizes are given selectively: once, few, many, or a class where the clone is expanded.

abundance: few
v_gene: TRBV7-6
j_gene: TRBJ2-1
d_gene: TRBD2
CDR3nt: TGTGCCAGCAGCTTAGGCAGCGGGAGCCCTAGCTCCTACAATGAGCAGTTCTTC
CDR3aa: CASSLGSGSPSSYNEQFF

abundance: .
v_gene: TRBV18
j_gene: TRBJ2-5
d_gene: TRBD2
CDR3nt: TGTGCCAGCTCACCCCTTCTAGCGGGGATGGAAGAGACCCAGTACTTC
CDR3aa: CASSPLLAGMEETQYF

abundance: .
v_gene: TRBV18
j_gene: TRBJ2-3
d_gene: TRBD1
CDR3nt: TGTGCCAGCTCGCAAGACAGGGTAGGCACAGATACGCAGTATTTT
CDR3aa: CASSQDRVGTDTQYF

abundance: .
v_gene: TRBV7-9
j_gene: TRBJ1-2
d_gene: .
CDR3nt: TGTGCCAGCAGCCTTGACAGGCCGGGGGGCTACACCTTC
CDR3aa: CASSLDRPGGYTF

abundance: .
v_gene: TRBV6-1
j_gene: TRBJ2-3
d_gene: .
CDR3nt: TGTGCCAGCAGTGAAAGAATAGGTACGCAGTATTTT
CDR3aa: CASSERIGTQYF

abundance: .
v_gene: TRBV24-1
j_gene: TRBJ2-3
d_gene: .
CDR3nt: TGTGCCACCAGTGATTTCACAGGCAGGGGTCATACGCAGTATTTT
CDR3aa: CATSDFTGRGHTQYF

abundance: .
v_gene: TRBV11-3
j_gene: TRBJ2-3
d_gene: .
CDR3nt: TGTGCCAGCAGCTTAGGAGACGATTCTAGCACAGATACGCAGTATTTT
CDR3aa: CASSLGDDSSTDTQYF

abundance: few
v_gene: TRBV5-1
j_gene: TRBJ1-2
d_gene: .
CDR3nt: TGCGCCAGCAGCTTCCCGTCTGGCGGTGCTACTAACTATGGCTACACCTTC
CDR3aa: CASSFPSGGATNYGYTF

abundance: .
v_gene: TRBV5-6
j_gene: TRBJ2-3
d_gene: .
CDR3nt: TGTGCCAGCAGCTTGGTCCGGAGCACAGATACGCAGTATTTT
CDR3aa: CASSLVRSTDTQYF

abundance: .
v_gene: TRBV11-2
j_gene: TRBJ2-2
d_gene: .
CDR3nt: TGTGCCAGCAGCCCTAGCCTCGGGGAGCTGTTTTTT
CDR3aa: CASSPSLGELFF

abundance: few
v_gene: TRBV7-3
j_gene: TRBJ2-3
d_gene: TRBD2
CDR3nt: TGTGCCAGCAGCCTTTCGGACGGGAGGGGCACAGATACGCAGTATTTT
CDR3aa: CASSLSDGRGTDTQYF

abundance: .
v_gene: TRBV5-1
j_gene: TRBJ2-1
d_gene: .
CDR3nt: TGCGCCAGCAGCCCGGCCCTAGATTACAATGAGCAGTTCTTC
CDR3aa: CASSPALDYNEQFF

abundance: .
v_gene: TRBV20-1
j_gene: TRBJ2-1
d_gene: .
CDR3nt: TGCAGTGCTAGAGACACGGCGGGAATGAACAATGAGCAGTTCTTC
CDR3aa: CSARDTAGMNNEQFF

abundance: few
v_gene: TRBV18
j_gene: TRBJ2-5
d_gene: .
CDR3nt: TGTGCCAGCTCACCAGGGCAGAAAGAGACCCAGTACTTC
CDR3aa: CASSPGQKETQYF

abundance: few
v_gene: TRBV5-5
j_gene: TRBJ2-3
d_gene: .
CDR3nt: TGTGCCAGCAGCTTGGGGCCGAACACAGATACGCAGTATTTT
CDR3aa: CASSLGPNTDTQYF

abundance: .
v_gene: TRBV7-2
j_gene: TRBJ2-7
d_gene: TRBD1
CDR3nt: TGTGCCAGCAGCTTAGCGGGGCAGGGGGTAGCTTACTCCTACGAGCAGTACTTC
CDR3aa: CASSLAGQGVAYSYEQYF

abundance: .
v_gene: TRBV4-2
j_gene: TRBJ1-1
d_gene: .
CDR3nt: TGTGCCAGCAGCCCCTTGACAGAGAACACTGAAGCTTTCTTT
CDR3aa: CASSPLTENTEAFF

abundance: .
v_gene: TRBV5-1
j_gene: TRBJ1-4
d_gene: .
CDR3nt: TGCGCCAGCAGCTCCGCTTCGGCAACTAATGAAAAACTGTTTTTT
CDR3aa: CASSSASATNEKLFF

abundance: .
v_gene: TRBV13
j_gene: TRBJ2-3
d_gene: TRBD2
CDR3nt: TGTGCCAGCAGCTTAGGGTCTAGCGGGGGCTATAGCACAGATACGCAGTATTTT
CDR3aa: CASSLGSSGGYSTDTQYF

abundance: .
v_gene: TRBV6-2/TRBV6-3
j_gene: TRBJ2-1
d_gene: .
CDR3nt: TGTGCCAGCACCAGAACTGAGGATATCTATGAGCAGTTCTTC
CDR3aa: CASTRTEDIYEQFF

abundance: few
v_gene: TRBV30
j_gene: TRBJ1-2
d_gene: .
CDR3nt: TGTGCCTGGAGTGTACTTTCGACAGGAGATGGCTACACCTTC
CDR3aa: CAWSVLSTGDGYTF

abundance: few
v_gene: TRBV29-1
j_gene: TRBJ1-4
d_gene: .
CDR3nt: TGCAGCGTCCACCTCGCGGGTAATGAAAAACTGTTTTTT
CDR3aa: CSVHLAGNEKLFF

abundance: .
v_gene: TRBV18
j_gene: TRBJ2-6
d_gene: .
CDR3nt: TGTGCCAGCTCAAAAGGGGGAGGGCCGTTACAAGACGTCCTGACTTTC
CDR3aa: CASSKGGGPLQDVLTF

abundance: few
v_gene: TRBV18
j_gene: TRBJ2-2
d_gene: .
CDR3nt: TGTGCCAGCTCACCAACGGCGAACACCGGGGAGCTGTTTTTT
CDR3aa: CASSPTANTGELFF

abundance: .
v_gene: TRBV19
j_gene: TRBJ2-1
d_gene: .
CDR3nt: TGTGCCAGTAGTATAGGCCATCCCAATGAGCAGTTCTTC
CDR3aa: CASSIGHPNEQFF

abundance: .
v_gene: TRBV28
j_gene: TRBJ1-2
d_gene: .
CDR3nt: TGTGCCAGCAGTTTTAGCAGGGGCCAATATGGCTACACCTTC
CDR3aa: CASSFSRGQYGYTF

abundance: .
v_gene: TRBV15
j_gene: TRBJ2-3
d_gene: .
CDR3nt: TGTGCCACCAGCAGTGACAGTAATACGCAGTATTTT
CDR3aa: CATSSDSNTQYF

abundance: .
v_gene: TRBV7-2
j_gene: TRBJ2-5
d_gene: TRBD1
CDR3nt: TGTGCCAGCAGCTCGGGACAGCTACAAGAGACCCAGTACTTC
CDR3aa: CASSSGQLQETQYF

abundance: .
v_gene: TRBV15
j_gene: TRBJ2-3
d_gene: .
CDR3nt: TGTGCCACCAGCAGAGACGTATCGGGGCCGGGGGAGTATTTT
CDR3aa: CATSRDVSGPGEYF

abundance: .
v_gene: TRBV30
j_gene: TRBJ2-2
d_gene: .
CDR3nt: TGTGCCCGAGGGGGGAAGAACACCGGGGAGCTGTTTTTT
CDR3aa: CARGGKNTGELFF